This T cell receptor beta chain was recorded in a study of a mutant IDH1 vaccine in newly diagnosed glioma. Study information: Patients began vaccination 4-6 weeks after radiotherapy alone, or with temozolomide cycles.

The CDR3 runs to 13 residues. Trimming removed 10 bases at V and 7 bases at J, with 17 bases between. Germline V gene lookup returns CDR1 MNHNS and CDR2 SASEGT. With regard to this clone: The antigen is not known.

Profiling relied on immunoSEQ multiplex PCR, and the TCRdb table lists in-frame clones only, not all of them. The table shows about 50,000 clones, with about 80% occurring only once. Specified time point: week 47, end of study. Doses of 300 ug of mutant IDH1 20-mer peptide were given with topical imiquimod. Overall study findings and caveats: Pseudoprogression appeared unlinked to shifts in leading peripheral T cell clonotypes.

The source of this sequence is a man aged 45-65 years with glioma. The material was PBMCs, obtained from a glioma patient whose treatment included an IDH1 peptide vaccine. The gene calls are TRBV6-1 and TRBJ1-3, with a possible D match to TRBD1 (5 bases). CDR3 DNA: TGTGCCACCGCTGGTCGTAACAGGAACACCATATATTTT. It translates to CATAGRNRNTIYF.